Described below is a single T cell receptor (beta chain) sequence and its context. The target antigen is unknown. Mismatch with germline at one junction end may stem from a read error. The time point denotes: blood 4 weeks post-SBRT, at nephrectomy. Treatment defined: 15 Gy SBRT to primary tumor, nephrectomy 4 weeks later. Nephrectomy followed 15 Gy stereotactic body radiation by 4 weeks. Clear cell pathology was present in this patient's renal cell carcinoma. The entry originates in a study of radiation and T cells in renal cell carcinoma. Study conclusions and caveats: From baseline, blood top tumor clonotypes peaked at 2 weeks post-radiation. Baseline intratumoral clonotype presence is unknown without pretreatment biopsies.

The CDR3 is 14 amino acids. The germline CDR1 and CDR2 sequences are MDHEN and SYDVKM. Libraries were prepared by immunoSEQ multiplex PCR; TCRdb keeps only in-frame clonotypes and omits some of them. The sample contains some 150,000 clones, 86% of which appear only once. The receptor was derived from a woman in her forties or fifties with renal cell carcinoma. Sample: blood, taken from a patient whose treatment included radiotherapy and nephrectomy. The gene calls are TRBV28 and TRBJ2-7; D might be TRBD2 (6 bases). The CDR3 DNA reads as TGTGCCAGCAATTTATCCGGACACGGGGGCGAGCAGTACTTC. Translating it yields CASNLSGHGGEQYF.